These 13 T cell receptor beta chains came from one sample sequenced in a study of blood T cells in healthy people across ages. Primed by a sample-barcoded 5' primer and a J-beta primer mix, a second PCR proceeded for 7 to 11 cycles. TCRdb passed the 5' RACE reads through MiXCR, listing each CDR3 protein once. The sample includes about 1.5 million distinct CDR3 sequences, approximately 42% of them seen just once. The sequenced sample consisted of blood. The source of these receptors is a woman younger than 30 in good health.

As for this clonotype: At one boundary the junction diverges from the germline segment, which might be a read error. V usage is TRBV12-3 or TRBV12-4 and J usage is TRBJ2-1; TRBD2 matches at 7 bases. CDR3 length equals 15 residues. DNA for the CDR3: TGTGCCAGCAGTCCCCCCGGGACTACATACAATGGGCAGTTCTTC. Translation gives CASSPPGTTYNGQFF.

This clonotype came up a few times. This chain links TRBV6-2 or TRBV6-3 with TRBJ1-2; TRBD1 matches at 7 bases. V gave up 9 bases and J gave up 4 bases; unmatched junction bases: 20. Germline loops: CDR1 MNHEY, CDR2 SVGEGT. The CDR3 is 17 residues long. CDR3 protein: CASAEGLYRGLLYGYTF. The CDR3 DNA follows: TGTGCCAGTGCCGAGGGTTTATACAGGGGCCTTCTCTATGGCTACACCTTC.

Only a few counts were recorded for this clonotype. The chain carries TRBV20-1 and TRBJ2-1; a weak D match, TRBD2 (6 bases). There are 12 residues in the CDR3. Trimming pared 6 bases from V and 9 bases from J, leaving 15 bases between. In germline, CDR1 is DFQATT, CDR2 SNEGSKA (reference sequence). This CDR3 is CSAEFLGGEQFF. CDR3 sequence (DNA): TGCAGTGCAGAATTCTTGGGAGGTGAGCAGTTCTTC.

This sequence joins TRBV7-9 and TRBJ2-1; 9 bases are a match to TRBD1. Germline assignment: CDR1 SEHNR and CDR2 FQNEAQ (reference sequence). J lost 5 bases, V lost 6 bases, and 2 bases had no gene match. The CDR3 loop spans 13 amino acids. The CDR3 DNA follows: TGTGCCAGCAGAGGGACAGGGAACAATGAGCAGTTCTTC. It encodes CASRGTGNNEQFF.

The V and J genes are TRBV20-1 and TRBJ2-7; 7 positions match TRBD2. V shed 3 bases and J 3 bases; nucleotides not matched to a gene: 2. Germline CDR1 is DFQATT and CDR2 is SNEGSKA (reference sequence). This CDR3 region has 12 residues. CDR3 sequence reads: CSASGGIYEQYF. The CDR3 DNA is TGCAGTGCTAGCGGGGGGATCTACGAGCAGTACTTC.

The chain couples TRBV25-1 to TRBJ1-1, with D possibly TRBD1 on 6 matching bases. The V gene's germline CDR1 is MGHDK and CDR2 SYGVNS. This CDR3 comprises 13 residues. V dropped 8 bases and J dropped 2 bases, with 12 bases sitting between them. CDR3: CASLNRVNTEAFF. CDR3 coding DNA: TGTGCCAGCCTCAACAGGGTCAACACTGAAGCTTTCTTT.

The rearrangement uses TRBV4-1 and TRBJ2-5; D might be TRBD2 (5 bases). Trimming removed 1 base at V and 11 bases at J, with 17 bases between. This CDR3 contains 14 residues. Germline-derived CDR1 and CDR2 are MGHRA and YSYEKL. The CDR3 DNA sequence: TGCGCCAGCAGCCAAGCGGGGTTCGCCAATGAGCAGTACTTC. Protein product: CASSQAGFANEQYF.

The gene calls are TRBV5-1 and TRBJ2-3; D possibly corresponds to TRBD2 (5 bases). Per the germline V gene, CDR1 is SGHRS and CDR2 is YFSETQ. The CDR3 runs 16 residues. V lost 2 bases and J 2 bases, leaving 15 bases between the germline ends. CDR3 sequence: CASSLGLKRNTDTQYF. CDR3 DNA: TGCGCCAGCAGCTTAGGACTGAAAAGGAACACAGATACGCAGTATTTT.

This rearrangement joins TRBV20-1 to TRBJ1-5; 9 nucleotides align to TRBD1. This CDR3 has 17 amino acids. Unmatched junction bases numbered 9, after V lost 0 bases and J lost 3 bases. In germline, CDR1 is DFQATT, CDR2 SNEGSKA (reference sequence). CDR3 residues: CSARDWGQGKDNQPQHF. In nucleotides, the CDR3 is TGCAGTGCTAGAGATTGGGGACAGGGTAAGGACAATCAGCCCCAGCATTTT.

This rearrangement joins TRBV20-1 to TRBJ1-1; D perhaps matches TRBD1 (6 bases). Looked up from germline, CDR1 is DFQATT and CDR2 is SNEGSKA (reference sequence). The CDR3 is 13 residues long. V dropped 5 bases and J dropped 3 bases, with 13 bases sitting between them. The DNA of the CDR3 is TGCAGTGCTCCGAAGGCAGGGGACACTGAAGCTTTCTTT. It codes for CSAPKAGDTEAFF.

The rearrangement uses TRBV7-9 and TRBJ2-5, with D hard to call. CDR3 length equals 15 residues. V dropped 1 base and J dropped 6 bases, with 15 bases sitting between them. Germline lookup yields CDR1 SEHNR and CDR2 FQNEAQ (reference sequence). The CDR3 is CASSLDNRALQTQYF. CDR3 DNA: TGTGCCAGCAGCTTAGACAACCGAGCATTACAGACCCAGTACTTC.

The rearrangement joins TRBV27 to TRBJ1-2; TRBD1 aligns across 9 bases. V gave up 0 bases and J gave up 8 bases; unmatched junction bases: 4. Germline V CDR1 and CDR2: MNHEY, SMNVEV (reference sequence). The CDR3 totals 14 residues. The CDR3 here is CASSLSRTGVGYTF. For the CDR3, the DNA is TGTGCCAGCAGTTTATCCAGGACAGGGGTCGGCTACACCTTC.

This clonotype was picked up many times. The chain carries TRBV24-1 and TRBJ2-3; D is tentatively TRBD1 or TRBD2 (7 bases each). The V gene's germline CDR1 is KGHDR and CDR2 SFDVKD. The length of the CDR3 is 17 residues. The V end was cut by 4 bases, the J end by 2 bases, with 18 bases between. The CDR3 is CATSDRPDRDYTDTQYF. The CDR3 DNA sequence: TGTGCCACCAGTGACCGCCCCGACAGGGACTACACAGATACGCAGTATTTT.